A selection of T cell receptor beta chains follows, all from one sample in a study of tumor and adjacent non-tumor tissue in lung cancer. TCRdb re-called the multiplex PCR reads through MiXCR, storing one row per CDR3 protein. The table lists about 90,000 distinct CDR3 sequences, roughly three quarters of them singletons. Sequenced: distant non-tumor lung tissue. These receptors were taken from a woman in her 50s with non-small cell lung cancer. Both conserved end residues are trimmed from each CDR3. The order of the fields is clone size, V gene, CDR3 protein. Part of the rows lack a size; the others show once, few, many or a class for expanded clones.

>NA|TRBV12-3/TRBV12-4
AGMRGGSRTQY
>NA|TRBV10-3
AIRSEGFTQPQH
>NA|TRBV6-2/TRBV6-3
ASRSSPYNEQF
>NA|TRBV29-1
SSEENSRGYT
>NA|TRBV12-3/TRBV12-4
ASSSYRIVMDSSHNKQF
>NA|TRBV5-5
ARSSPISSGYQETQY
>NA|TRBV10-3
ATSNRGLGLSYEQY
>NA|TRBV5-4
ASRTQGTDAQY
>NA|TRBV4-1
ASRHRRGAYEQY
>NA|TRBV29-1
SVERDHSLYDYT
>NA|TRBV29-1
GVGVQTGNTEAL
>NA|TRBV12-3/TRBV12-4
ANRVGLWQY
>NA|TRBV5-1
SSSLEPRQGLYEQY
>NA|TRBV4-2
ASSLIIGTAQETQY
>NA|TRBV10-2
TNSGTGVGHNEQF
>NA|TRBV20-1
SARLTGHNTVELF
>NA|TRBV7-9
ASTPLGDCDEQF
>once|TRBV6-5
VSSYSDRVTEAF
>many|TRBV18
ASSQSGDTYVATNEKLF
>NA|TRBV11-2
VSRFENTGELF
>many|TRBV2
ASSEGNEQF
>many|TRBV6-4
ASSDGSTDTQY
>few|TRBV7-8
VSRPAHGYEQY
>NA|TRBV6-1
ARSARAQGGSAGELF
>NA|TRBV10-3
AISESGGRSNSGNTIY
>many|TRBV10-3
AISESRDRGYEQY
>NA|TRBV10-3
ATSGQGVCEQY
>many|TRBV29-1
SVVGVMNTEAF
>NA|TRBV4-1
ASSQGWESGLHNERF
>many|TRBV5-1
ASSLGGYSAGGSYEQY
>NA|TRBV10-3
ALAAENYELY
>NA|TRBV4-1
ANSPLPVGLTPYEQY
>NA|TRBV11-2
ACCLWSEDTQY
>NA|TRBV4-1
AGRGNRDKENIQY
>NA|TRBV12-3/TRBV12-4
ASRPVQTQYEQY
>NA|TRBV24-1
ATNDRGLNEELF
>NA|TRBV29-1
SVGSEGTTNAGELF
>NA|TRBV4-2
ASSRTRDREEEKLF
>NA|TRBV6-1
ASSEEIGGGADTQY
>NA|TRBV12-3/TRBV12-4
ASSLETGTNTGGLF
>few|TRBV6-6
ASSYGYSTDAQY
>NA|TRBV28
ASSTDRAQNTEAF
>many|TRBV7-8
ASSPGQGETEAF
>NA|TRBV6-5
ASCTDCYTDMQY
>NA|TRBV11-2
ASSFGSVDNVQF
>NA|TRBV7-9
TSTGILSGEQY
>once|TRBV11-3
TSSFSGSDTGELF